This TCR beta chain was retrieved from a study of T cells in Graves' hyperthyroidism and ophthalmopathy. Background on the study: Peripheral blood samples were taken at initial diagnosis, prior to any treatment.

With regard to this clonotype: The antigen is not known. This CDR3 fails to terminate in the conserved phenylalanine or tryptophan, so it likely reflects a read error.

Findings and limits, study-wide: Stable hyperthyroidism was separated from ophthalmopathy by a model based on 13 V-J features.

What was amplified from RNA transcripts were TCR beta CDR3 regions. In the first-round RT-PCR of the TCR CDR3, the HTBI primer set was used. TCRdb re-called the multiplex PCR reads through MiXCR, storing one row per CDR3 protein. In the table there are about 640,000 distinct CDR3 sequences, roughly 20% of which are singletons. Patients affected by ophthalmopathy presented a Clinical Activity Score of at least 3, a NOSPECS grade of at least 4, and disease duration below 3 months. Out of approximately 9.9 ml of fresh peripheral blood came the PBMCs. With 4 bases removed from V and 5 bases from J, the gap between germline ends came to 16 bases. Germline CDR1 reads SGHRS; CDR2 reads YFSETQ. The CDR3 extends over 14 amino acids.

The sequence derives from a man in his thirties or forties with Graves' ophthalmopathy. The material sequenced was blood. The J gene is TRBJ2-7, the V gene TRBV5-1; D might be TRBD1 or TRBD2, each matching 5 bases. The DNA for the CDR3 is TGCGCCAGCAGCCCCGCAGGGACCGTCCACGAGCAGTACCTC. Its translation: CASSPAGTVHEQYL.